This record concerns one T cell receptor beta chain sequence. Its antigen remains undetermined. The sample holds no much larger clone one base away, and base qualities are not on file. The time point label corresponds to: baseline before first vaccination. The vaccinee samples were drawn from two UK trials, COV001 and COV002, one of which was a single-blind randomized controlled phase 2/3 trial testing AZD1222 (ChAdOx1 nCoV-19) in healthy adults. Trial participant PBMC samples were collected at day 0 and day 28 after the second dose for TCRbeta chain sequencing. The germline V gene specifies SGDLS as CDR1 and YYNGEE as CDR2. Its CDR3 holds 14 amino acids, cysteine through phenylalanine. Solely the CDR3 DNA is kept, with 42 bases framed from the first base. The junction carries 13 bases between V and J, which are trimmed by 0 bases and 7 bases respectively. The entry originates in a study of T cell responses to AZD1222 COVID-19 vaccine (dated by TCRdb to the early 2020s). Study-level background: Because spike-specific TCR depth and breadth did not differ between the two schedules, AZD1222 recipients who got a second dose at roughly 4 weeks were pooled with those who got a second dose at roughly 12 weeks. TCR sequencing covered over 230 trial participants: 207 given two doses of AZD1222 and 26 given two doses of MenACWY control vaccine. Trial participants were enrolled into age subgroups of 18-55, 56-69 and 70-plus years, which contained roughly 150, 30 and 60 TCR-sequenced participants, respectively. The research as a whole found: After two AZD1222 doses, spike-specific TCR breadth and depth were significantly higher than at day 0 and than in MenACWY recipients. Only a handful of AZD1222 recipients were SARS-CoV-2 seropositive at baseline, limiting conclusions about previously exposed vaccinees. The vaccine-associated CD4 TCRs covered the entire spike protein, and the dominant responses fell in regions 160-218 and 743-854. Most participants were white British and females outnumbered males, and the authors suggested that clonal diversity may have been underestimated. Reportedly, close to half of the unique spike-specific TCRs recognized epitopes lying outside the regions that are mutated in the B.1.351 and B.1.1.7 variants. Because no day 14 peak-response samples were available, the repertoires could be characterized only after the peak T cell response. In the small 56-69-year group, the increase in depth fell short of significance, most likely because of low power.

The CDR3 regions of human TCRbeta chains were subjected to immunosequencing. The published analysis was carried out like this. Repertoire TCRs were checked for matches against a reference library of SARS-CoV-2-specific TCRs that had been generated using the MIRA antigen-specificity platform. Breadth was defined as the fraction of unique TCRs that were SARS-CoV-2-associated. Depth was defined as the fraction of total T cells that were SARS-CoV-2-associated. Using the MIRA data, every spike-specific TCR was mapped to the spike region that the TCR reacted to and assigned to either a CD4 or a CD8 class. Log10-transformed breadth and depth values were compared by one-way ANOVA with Sidak's multiple comparisons tests. Imported from immuneACCESS, the table was reduced by TCRdb to in-frame sequences with V and J called. These copies leave out some clones; in studies compared against another copy, an unresolved V gene accounts for under half, and the cause of the remainder is not known. D and trimming come from the DNA, and the V and J calls and clone size come from that table. This sample gives approximately 150,000 clones in total; 80% to 95% of them show up just once. The ten largest account for around 1.5% of the sample.

This sequence uses TRBV9 and TRBJ2-5, and TRBD2 may be the D gene, going by 5 matching bases. This sequence originates from an adult in good health. This specimen was peripheral blood, taken on day 0 of AZD1222 vaccination. In nucleotides, the sequence is TGTGCCAGCAGCGTAGGGGAGCGGCATGGGACCCAGTACTTC. It is translated as CASSVGERHGTQYF.